A selection of T cell receptor beta chains follows, all from one sample in a study of control samples from healthy donors and cancer patients. Libraries were prepared by immunoSEQ multiplex PCR; TCRdb keeps only in-frame clonotypes and omits some of them. The sample has around 120,000 clones; approximately 90% are singletons. The sample consisted of blood. Receptors originate from a woman aged 70-85 years in good health. Each CDR3 is given with its conserved first and last residue. A D gene is named only where the DNA matches it firmly. The size entry is marked missing in some rows and otherwise reads once, few, many or a size class.

size: .; J: TRBJ1-5; V: TRBV19; D: .; DNA: TGTGCCAGTAGGTCCGAAGCTCAGCCCCAGCATTTT; CDR3: CASRSEAQPQHF
size: .; J: TRBJ1-1; V: TRBV6-5; D: .; DNA: TGTGCCAGCAGTTACTCGTTGAGGTACACTGAAGCTTTCTTT; CDR3: CASSYSLRYTEAFF
size: .; J: TRBJ1-1; V: TRBV18; D: TRBD1; DNA: TGTGCCAGCTCATCCATCCAGGACAGGGGATTATTGAGCACTGAAGCTTTCTTT; CDR3: CASSSIQDRGLLSTEAFF
size: .; J: TRBJ2-1; V: TRBV9; D: .; DNA: TGTGCCAGCAGCGTAGGATTGCAGGACCCCCGCTTGAATGAGCAGTTCTTC; CDR3: CASSVGLQDPRLNEQFF
size: .; J: TRBJ1-6; V: TRBV11-1; D: TRBD1; DNA: TGTGCCAGCAGCTTATGGGGGACAGAGTATAATTCACCCCTCCACTTT; CDR3: CASSLWGTEYNSPLHF
size: once; J: TRBJ2-1; V: TRBV27; D: TRBD2; DNA: TGTGCCAGCACCCCGGGGGGGGGCAAGAATGAGCAGTTCTTC; CDR3: CASTPGGGKNEQFF
size: .; J: TRBJ1-4; V: TRBV6-6; D: TRBD1; DNA: TGTGCCAGCAGTGACCCGGGACAGGGGAGTGAAAAACTGTTTTTT; CDR3: CASSDPGQGSEKLFF
size: .; J: TRBJ1-5; V: TRBV19; D: TRBD1; DNA: TGTGCCAGTAGTGGGACAGGGAACCAGCCCCAGCATTTT; CDR3: CASSGTGNQPQHF
size: .; J: TRBJ2-7; V: TRBV5-6; D: .; DNA: TGTGCCAGCAGCTTGGAGTATCTGGGTCGCGAGCAGTACTTC; CDR3: CASSLEYLGREQYF
size: .; J: TRBJ1-4; V: TRBV6-6; D: .; DNA: TGTGCCATCTCCCGGGGACCTAATGAAAAACTGTTTTTT; CDR3: CAISRGPNEKLFF
size: .; J: TRBJ2-7; V: TRBV7-9; D: .; DNA: TGTGCCAGCAGCCCCCCCGTGGCAGGGGGGCAACACGAGCAGTACTTC; CDR3: CASSPPVAGGQHEQYF
size: .; J: TRBJ2-7; V: TRBV6-6; D: .; DNA: TGTGCCAGCAGTTTCAGGCCCTACGAGCAGTACTTC; CDR3: CASSFRPYEQYF
size: .; J: TRBJ1-4; V: TRBV12-3/TRBV12-4; D: TRBD1; DNA: TGTGCCAGCACGCGGGACAGAAATGAAAAACTGTTTTTT; CDR3: CASTRDRNEKLFF
size: .; J: TRBJ2-3; V: TRBV15; D: .; DNA: TGTGCCACCAGCAGACGAACAGGTGCTCGGAGCACAGATACGCAGTATTTT; CDR3: CATSRRTGARSTDTQYF
size: .; J: TRBJ1-1; V: TRBV7-2; D: TRBD1; DNA: TGTGCCACGGGACAGGGGGTGAGAACTGAAGCTTTCTTT; CDR3: CATGQGVRTEAFF
size: .; J: TRBJ2-1; V: TRBV25-1; D: .; DNA: TGTGCCAGCCGACCCCTGGGTTCCAGCAATGAGCAGTTCTTC; CDR3: CASRPLGSSNEQFF